The next 6 T cell receptor beta chains were all read from a single sample in a study of blood T cells in healthy people across ages. Primers used in a second PCR of about 7 to 11 cycles were a sample-barcoded 5' primer and a J-beta primer mix. TCRdb fed the 5' RACE reads into MiXCR, producing one record per CDR3 protein. The sample lists over 1,500,000 distinct CDR3 sequences, 35% to 50% occurring once. Sequenced input: blood. These receptors originate from a human donor in good health.

This clonotype has a single count. The chain joins TRBV5-1 to TRBJ2-5; 7 bases fit TRBD2. V trimming: 4 bases; J trimming: 2 bases; junction bases outside the gene matches: 5. CDR1 is SGHRS, CDR2 YFSETQ, per germline. The CDR3 runs 14 residues. This CDR3 reads CASSTTGGQETQYF. Here the CDR3 DNA reads TGCGCCAGCAGCACCACGGGGGGTCAAGAGACCCAGTACTTC.

This clonotype was detected only a few times. The V and J genes are TRBV29-1 and TRBJ2-5, with D perhaps TRBD1 (6 bases). Germline V gene sequence: CDR1 SQVTM, CDR2 ANQGSEA. The CDR3 sequence is 14 residues long. V was trimmed by 6 bases and J by 4 bases, leaving 18 bases between them. The CDR3 DNA follows: TGCAGCGTAGGTGGACAGCTGATTCGAGAGACCCAGTACTTC. Protein sequence: CSVGGQLIRETQYF.

The chain links TRBV5-1 to TRBJ2-1; TRBD2 aligns across 8 bases. The ends lost 4 bases at V and 4 bases at J; junction bases unmatched: 10. This CDR3 is 16 amino acids long. Germline V gene data show CDR1 as SGHRS and CDR2 as YFSETQ. The CDR3 DNA sequence: TGCGCCAGCAGCATCGACACGGGGGGGCATTACAATGAGCAGTTCTTC. Amino acids: CASSIDTGGHYNEQFF.

In this sample, this clonotype turned up once. The V and J genes are TRBV29-1 and TRBJ1-1, with D possibly matching TRBD1 (5 bases). With 7 bases removed from V and 7 bases from J, the gap between germline ends came to 16 bases. The CDR3 sequence is 12 residues long. The germline V gene encodes CDR1 SQVTM and CDR2 ANQGSEA. The CDR3 coding sequence is TGCAGCGCTACCGGACGACAGCTTGAAGCTTTCTTT. It codes for CSATGRQLEAFF.

This clonotype showed up just a few times. This rearrangement joins TRBV6-2 or TRBV6-3 to TRBJ2-4, with 12 bases fitting TRBD1. J was trimmed by 13 bases and V by 4 bases; bases with no gene match: 5. This CDR3 contains 13 residues. Germline V gene sequence: CDR1 MNHEY, CDR2 SVGEGT. CDR3 loop: CASSFGTGGRQYF. In DNA, the CDR3 is TGTGCCAGCAGTTTCGGGACAGGGGGCAGGCAGTACTTC.

V usage is TRBV29-1 and J usage is TRBJ2-3; D remains ambiguous. Germline V gene data show CDR1 as SQVTM and CDR2 as ANQGSEA. CDR3 length: 13 amino acids. V lost 8 bases, J lost 1 base, and 13 bases lay in between. This CDR3 reads CSIQVQGTDTQYF. The CDR3 coding sequence is TGCAGCATACAAGTTCAGGGCACAGATACGCAGTATTTT.